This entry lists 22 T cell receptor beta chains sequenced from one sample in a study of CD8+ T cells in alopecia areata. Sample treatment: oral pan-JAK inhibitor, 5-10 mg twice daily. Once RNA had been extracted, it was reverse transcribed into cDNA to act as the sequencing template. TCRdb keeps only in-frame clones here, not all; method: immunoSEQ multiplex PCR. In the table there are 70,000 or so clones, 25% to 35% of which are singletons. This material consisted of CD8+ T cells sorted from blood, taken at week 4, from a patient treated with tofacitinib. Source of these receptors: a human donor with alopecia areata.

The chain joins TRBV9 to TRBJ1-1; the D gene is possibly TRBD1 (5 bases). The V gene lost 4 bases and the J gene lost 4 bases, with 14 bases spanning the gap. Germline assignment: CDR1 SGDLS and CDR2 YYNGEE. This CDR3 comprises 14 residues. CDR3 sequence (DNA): TGTGCCAGCAGCAGGGGCACTGGCAGCACTGAAGCTTTCTTT. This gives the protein CASSRGTGSTEAFF.

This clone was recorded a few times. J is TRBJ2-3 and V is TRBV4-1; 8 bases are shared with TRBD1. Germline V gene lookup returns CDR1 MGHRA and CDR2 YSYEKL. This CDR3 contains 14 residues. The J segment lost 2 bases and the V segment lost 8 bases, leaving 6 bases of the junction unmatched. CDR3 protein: CASAGQENTDTQYF. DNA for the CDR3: TGCGCCAGCGCGGGACAGGAAAACACAGATACGCAGTATTTT.

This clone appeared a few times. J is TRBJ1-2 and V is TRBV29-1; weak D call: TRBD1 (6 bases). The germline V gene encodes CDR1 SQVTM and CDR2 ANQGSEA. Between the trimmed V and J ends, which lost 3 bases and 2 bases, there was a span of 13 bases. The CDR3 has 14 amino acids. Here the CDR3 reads CSVDDFGQNYGYTF. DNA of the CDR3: TGCAGCGTTGACGATTTTGGACAGAACTATGGCTACACCTTC.

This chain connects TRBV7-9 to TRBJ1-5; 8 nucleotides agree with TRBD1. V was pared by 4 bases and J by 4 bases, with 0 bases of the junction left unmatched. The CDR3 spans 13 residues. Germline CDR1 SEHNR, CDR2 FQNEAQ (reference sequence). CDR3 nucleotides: TGTGCCAGCAGCTGGACAGGGAATCAGCCCCAGCATTTT. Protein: CASSWTGNQPQHF.

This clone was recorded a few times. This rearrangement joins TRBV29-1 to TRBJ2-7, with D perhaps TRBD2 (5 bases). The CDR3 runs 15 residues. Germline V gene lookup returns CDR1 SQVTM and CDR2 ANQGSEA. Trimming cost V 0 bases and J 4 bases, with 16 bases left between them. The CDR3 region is CSVEDFEGVRYEQYF. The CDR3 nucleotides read TGCAGCGTTGAAGATTTCGAGGGAGTCCGATACGAGCAGTACTTC.

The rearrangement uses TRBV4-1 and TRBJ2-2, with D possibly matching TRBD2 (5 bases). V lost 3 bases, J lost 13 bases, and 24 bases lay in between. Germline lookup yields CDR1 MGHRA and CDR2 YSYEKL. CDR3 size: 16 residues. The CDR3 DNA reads TGCGCCAGCAGCCACCTAAAGGTAGCCGGGAAGGGATCGCTGTTTTTT. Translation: CASSHLKVAGKGSLFF.

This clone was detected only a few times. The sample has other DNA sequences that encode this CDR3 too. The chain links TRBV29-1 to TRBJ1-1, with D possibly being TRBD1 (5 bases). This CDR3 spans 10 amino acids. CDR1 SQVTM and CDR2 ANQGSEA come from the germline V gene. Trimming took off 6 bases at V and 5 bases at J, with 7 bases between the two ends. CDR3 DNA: TGCAGCGTCGGGGGAACTGAAGCTTTCTTT. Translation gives CSVGGTEAFF.

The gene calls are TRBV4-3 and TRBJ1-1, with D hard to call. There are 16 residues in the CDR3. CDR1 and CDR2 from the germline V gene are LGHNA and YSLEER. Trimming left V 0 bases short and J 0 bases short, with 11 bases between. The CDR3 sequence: CASSQELQGVNTEAFF. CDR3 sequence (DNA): TGCGCCAGCAGCCAAGAGCTTCAAGGTGTGAACACTGAAGCTTTCTTT.

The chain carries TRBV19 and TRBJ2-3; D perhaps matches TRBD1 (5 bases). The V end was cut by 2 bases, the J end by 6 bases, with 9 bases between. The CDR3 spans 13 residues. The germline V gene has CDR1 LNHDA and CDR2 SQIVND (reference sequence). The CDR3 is CASSIRQGDTQYF. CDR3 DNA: TGTGCCAGTAGTATACGGCAGGGCGATACGCAGTATTTT.

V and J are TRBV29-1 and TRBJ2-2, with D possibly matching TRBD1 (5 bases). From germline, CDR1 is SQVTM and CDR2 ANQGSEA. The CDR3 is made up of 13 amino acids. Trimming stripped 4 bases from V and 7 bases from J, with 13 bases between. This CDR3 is CSVVSGSVGELFF. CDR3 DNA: TGCAGCGTTGTATCAGGGTCGGTCGGGGAGCTGTTTTTT.

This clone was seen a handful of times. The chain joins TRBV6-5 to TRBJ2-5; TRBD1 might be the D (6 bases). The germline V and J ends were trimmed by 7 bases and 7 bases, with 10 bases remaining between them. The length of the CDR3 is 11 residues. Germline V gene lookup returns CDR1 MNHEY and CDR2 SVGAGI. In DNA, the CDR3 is TGTGCCAGCACTCAAGGGGGGACCCAGTACTTC. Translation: CASTQGGTQYF.

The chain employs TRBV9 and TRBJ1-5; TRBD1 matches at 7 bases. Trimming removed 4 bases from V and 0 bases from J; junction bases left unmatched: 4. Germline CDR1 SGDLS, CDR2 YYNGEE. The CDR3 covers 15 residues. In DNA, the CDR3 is TGTGCCAGCAGCCCTACAGGGGTTAGCAATCAGCCCCAGCATTTT. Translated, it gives CASSPTGVSNQPQHF.

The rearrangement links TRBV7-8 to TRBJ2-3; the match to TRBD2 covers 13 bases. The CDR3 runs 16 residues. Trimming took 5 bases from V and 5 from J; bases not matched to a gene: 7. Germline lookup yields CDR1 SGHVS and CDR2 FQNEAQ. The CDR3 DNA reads TGTGCCAGCAGCCCCACTAGCGGGAGGGTTATAGATACGCAGTATTTT. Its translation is CASSPTSGRVIDTQYF.

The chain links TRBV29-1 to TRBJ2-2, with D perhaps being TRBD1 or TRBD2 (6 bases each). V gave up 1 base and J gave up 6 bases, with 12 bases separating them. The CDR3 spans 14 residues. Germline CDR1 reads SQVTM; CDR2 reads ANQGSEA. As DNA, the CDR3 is TGCAGCGTTGAAGCGACAGGAGGGGCCGGGGAGCTGTTTTTT. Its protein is CSVEATGGAGELFF.

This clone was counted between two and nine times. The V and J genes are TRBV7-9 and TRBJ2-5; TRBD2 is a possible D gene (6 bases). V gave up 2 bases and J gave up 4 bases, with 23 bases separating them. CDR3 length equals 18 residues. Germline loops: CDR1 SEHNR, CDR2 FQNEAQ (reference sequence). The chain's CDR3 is CASSLRPSVSRGVETQYF. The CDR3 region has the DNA TGTGCCAGCAGCTTACGCCCTAGCGTTTCTAGAGGGGTAGAGACCCAGTACTTC.

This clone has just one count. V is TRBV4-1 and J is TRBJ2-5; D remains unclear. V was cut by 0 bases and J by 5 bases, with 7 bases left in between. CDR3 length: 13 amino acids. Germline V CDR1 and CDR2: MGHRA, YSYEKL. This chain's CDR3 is CASSQEGRETQYF. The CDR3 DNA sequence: TGCGCCAGCAGCCAAGAGGGTCGGGAGACCCAGTACTTC.

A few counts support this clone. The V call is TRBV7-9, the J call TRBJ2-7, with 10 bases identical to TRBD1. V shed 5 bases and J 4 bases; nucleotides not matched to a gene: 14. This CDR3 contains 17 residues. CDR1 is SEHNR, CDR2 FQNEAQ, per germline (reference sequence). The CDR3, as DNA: TGTGCCAGCAGCCTGACCAGCGCGGGACAGGGGTCTTACGAGCAGTACTTC. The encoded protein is CASSLTSAGQGSYEQYF. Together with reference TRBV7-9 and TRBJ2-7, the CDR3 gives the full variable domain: DTGVSQNPRHKITKRGQNVTFRCDPISEHNRLYWYRQTLGQGPEFLTYFQNEAQLEKSRLLSDRFSAERPKGSFSTLEIQRTEQGDSAMYLCASSLTSAGQGSYEQYFGPGTRLTVT.

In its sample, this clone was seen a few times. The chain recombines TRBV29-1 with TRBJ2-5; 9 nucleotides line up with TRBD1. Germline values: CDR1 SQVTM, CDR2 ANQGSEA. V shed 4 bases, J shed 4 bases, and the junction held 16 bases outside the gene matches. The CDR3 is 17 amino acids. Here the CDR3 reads CSVAGDRALVEGETQYF. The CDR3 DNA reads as TGCAGCGTTGCGGGGGACAGGGCTTTGGTCGAGGGAGAGACCCAGTACTTC.

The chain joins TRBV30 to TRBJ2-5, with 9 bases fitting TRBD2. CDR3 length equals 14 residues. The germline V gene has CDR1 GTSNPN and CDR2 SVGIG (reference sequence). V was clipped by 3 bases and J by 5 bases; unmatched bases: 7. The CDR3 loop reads CAWRGREGVETQYF. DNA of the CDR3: TGTGCCTGGAGAGGGCGGGAGGGGGTCGAGACCCAGTACTTC.

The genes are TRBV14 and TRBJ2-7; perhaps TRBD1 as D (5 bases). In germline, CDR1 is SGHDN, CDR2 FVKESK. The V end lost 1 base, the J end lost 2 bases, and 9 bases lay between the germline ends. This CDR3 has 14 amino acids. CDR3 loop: CASSQGTGAYEQYF. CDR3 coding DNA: TGTGCCAGCAGCCAAGGTACAGGAGCCTACGAGCAGTACTTC.

CDR3: CASSPGLAGVNTGELFF. For the CDR3, the DNA is TGTGCCAGCAGCCCGGGACTAGCGGGAGTAAACACCGGGGAGCTGTTTTTT. V is TRBV5-4 and J is TRBJ2-2, with 14 bases that match TRBD2. This CDR3 contains 17 residues. Losses at the gene ends were 4 bases for V and 2 bases for J; bases not matched to a gene: 4. CDR1 and CDR2 from the germline V gene are SGHNT and YYREEE (reference sequence).

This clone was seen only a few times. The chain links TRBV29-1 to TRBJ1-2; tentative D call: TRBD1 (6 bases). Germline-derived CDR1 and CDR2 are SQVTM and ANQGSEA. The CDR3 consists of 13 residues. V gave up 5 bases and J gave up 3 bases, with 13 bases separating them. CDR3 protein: CSVRRDNDYGYTF. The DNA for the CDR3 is TGCAGCGTTCGCCGGGACAACGACTATGGCTACACCTTC. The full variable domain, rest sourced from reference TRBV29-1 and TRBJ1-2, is SAVISQKPSRDICQRGTSLTIQCQVDSQVTMMFWYRQQPGQSLTLIATANQGSEATYESGFVIDKFPISRPNLTFSTLTVSNMSPEDSSIYLCSVRRDNDYGYTFGSGTRLTVV.